The T cell receptor (beta chain) described here comes from a study of CD8+ T cells in alopecia areata (dated by TCRdb to about 2018). Some background on the complete study: Treated patients were enrolled in an open-label pilot trial of oral tofacitinib at 5 to 10 mg twice daily for moderate-to-severe alopecia areata. Tofacitinib was administered for 6 to 18 months, and 6 months of follow-up off drug were then conducted to assess delayed response and recurrence. The SALT score, which quantifies the percentage of affected scalp surface area, was used to measure disease severity in treated patients. To study T cell clonal expansion in alopecia areata, the researchers applied high-throughput TCRbeta sequencing to both the C3H/HeJ mouse model and human patients. Human TCRbeta sequencing covered scalp tissue and sorted CD4+ and CD8+ peripheral blood T cells from patchy and totalis/universalis alopecia areata patients and healthy controls. Patients on tofacitinib were biopsied at baseline and after 4 and 24 weeks of treatment, and several of the patients also had a later scalp biopsy. Scalp clonality was compared across normal scalp (n=4), patchy alopecia areata scalp (n=8), and alopecia totalis/universalis scalp (n=8). RNA was obtained with the PAXgene miRNA kit for fixed scalp, the miRNeasy kit for PBMCs, and the RNeasy kit for mouse skin. immunoSEQ multiplex PCR using 35 Vbeta forward primers and 13 Jbeta reverse primers was used to amplify TCRbeta CDR3 regions.

Note on this clone: The specificity of this receptor is unknown. One base away there is no much larger clone; base qualities are not given.

From cysteine to phenylalanine, the CDR3 is 13 amino acids long. Only the CDR3 part of the read is kept: 39 bases, read in frame from the first base. The CDR1 and CDR2 encoded by the germline V gene are MNHEY and SVGAGI. The research as a whole found: Because the treated cohort was small and included a single nonresponder, larger studies are needed to assess links between baseline CD8+ expansion and response. Many expanded lesional clones persisted in scalp and blood during tofacitinib treatment, which may partly explain relapse after stopping treatment. Compared with normal scalp, lesional scalp, particularly in alopecia totalis/universalis, had higher clonality and more expanded CD8+ clones, which suggests antigenic drive. Unlike mouse skin, which is dominated by gammadelta T cells, normal human skin has resident alphabeta T cells that are also sequenced, and this complicates analysis of the scalp TCR repertoire. Tofacitinib significantly lowered scalp clonality and the number of expanded CD8+ clones among the top 100 scalp clones. TCR sequences shared between patients were less clear than in mice, possibly partly because of HLA diversity in the patient population.

This sample's time point label indicates: 4 weeks on oral tofacitinib. The treatment or condition label here, explained by the study, means: oral pan-JAK inhibitor, 5-10 mg twice daily. From alopecia areata patients, peripheral blood was collected along with lesional scalp punch biopsies. PBMCs were isolated by density centrifugation and stained for CD3, CD4 and CD8, after which CD4+ and CD8+ T cells were sorted on a FACSAria. Library preparation used the immunoSEQ multiplex PCR assay. RNA was extracted from all samples and reverse transcribed into cDNA as template for TCR sequencing. First-strand cDNA was synthesized with SuperScript III using a 2:1 mix of oligo-dT and random hexamers. A synthetic immune receptor repertoire was used to assess amplification bias, and residual bias was removed computationally. Regarding the original processing steps: Raw reads were preprocessed for error removal, and CDR3 was defined according to IMGT conventions as running from the conserved cysteine to phenylalanine. Clonality was computed by normalizing Shannon entropy by log2 of the number of productive unique TCRs and subtracting the result from 1. Whether scalp clones were CD4 or CD8 was inferred by matching scalp TCRbeta sequences against CD4 and CD8 repertoires sorted from blood. Sourced from immuneACCESS, this table was stored by TCRdb with only in-frame sequences that have V and J called. A share of the clones is absent; for the studies checked, an unresolved V gene accounts for under half, and the remainder has no known explanation. V and J calls and clone size are as listed in that table; D and trimming were resolved from the DNA. The sample profile shows 150,000 to 200,000 clones; approximately 60% of them were found once. The ten largest account for 3% to 3.5% of the sample.

This specimen consisted of CD4+ T cells sorted from blood, obtained at week 4, from a patient treated with tofacitinib. The receptor chain draws on TRBV6-5 and TRBJ1-6, with the D segment identity uncertain. This receptor was taken from a human donor with alopecia areata. The sequence in DNA is TGTCTCTCCTCGAGCTCCTATAATTCACCCCTCCACTTT. Protein translation: CLSSSSYNSPLHF.